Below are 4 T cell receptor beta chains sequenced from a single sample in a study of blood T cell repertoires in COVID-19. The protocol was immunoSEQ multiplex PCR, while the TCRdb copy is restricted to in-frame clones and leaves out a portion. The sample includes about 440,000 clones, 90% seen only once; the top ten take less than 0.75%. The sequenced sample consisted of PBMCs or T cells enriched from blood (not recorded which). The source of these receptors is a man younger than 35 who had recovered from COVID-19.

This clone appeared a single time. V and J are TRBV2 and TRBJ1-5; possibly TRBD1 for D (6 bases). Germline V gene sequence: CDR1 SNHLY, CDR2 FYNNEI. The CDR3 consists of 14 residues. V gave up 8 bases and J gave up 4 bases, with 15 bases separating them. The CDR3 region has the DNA TGTGCCAGCCAAAGCGACCAGGGGAATCAGCCCCAGCATTTT. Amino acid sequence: CASQSDQGNQPQHF.

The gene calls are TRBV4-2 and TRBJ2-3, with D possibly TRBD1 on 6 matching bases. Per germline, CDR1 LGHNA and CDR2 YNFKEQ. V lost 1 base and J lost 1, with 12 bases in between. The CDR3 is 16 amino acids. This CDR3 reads CASSQGIRGGTDTQYF. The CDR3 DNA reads TGTGCCAGCAGCCAAGGTATCAGGGGAGGCACAGATACGCAGTATTTT.

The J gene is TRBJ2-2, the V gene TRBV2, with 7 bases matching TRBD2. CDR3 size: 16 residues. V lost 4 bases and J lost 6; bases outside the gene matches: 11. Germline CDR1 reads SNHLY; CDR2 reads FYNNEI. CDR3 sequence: CASSGSLLAGAGELFF. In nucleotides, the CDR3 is TGTGCCAGCAGTGGATCCTTATTGGCGGGAGCCGGGGAGCTGTTTTTT.

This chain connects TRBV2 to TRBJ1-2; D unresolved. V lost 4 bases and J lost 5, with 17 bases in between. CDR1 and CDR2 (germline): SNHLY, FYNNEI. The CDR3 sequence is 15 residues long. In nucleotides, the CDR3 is TGTGCCAGCAGTGGACTGACCCCAACGTCTTATGGCTACACCTTC. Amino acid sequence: CASSGLTPTSYGYTF.